This T cell receptor (beta chain) was found in a study of blood T cell repertoires in COVID-19. Study at large: The United States, Italy and Spain supplied acute and convalescent COVID-19 samples. Nucleic acid was either cDNA or gDNA, and it came from T cells, B-cell-depleted T cells, or PBMCs.

CDR3 length equals 13 residues. Per the germline V gene, CDR1 is MNHEY and CDR2 is SMNVEV (reference sequence). Between the trimmed V and J ends, which lost 7 bases and 5 bases, there was a span of 14 bases. Per the original data handling: Nucleated cell counts were estimated from reference gene primer amplification. Generated by immunoSEQ multiplex PCR, the TCRdb table keeps only in-frame clones and is missing some. Clone size and V and J calls were adopted from that table, with D and trimming inferred from the DNA. This table has some 280,000 clones, roughly 90% appearing once. Sequenced material: peripheral blood. The receptor comes from a woman in her 30s with active or convalescent COVID-19. The J gene is TRBJ1-2, the V gene TRBV27, with no clear D. The CDR3 protein is CASTPSLGYGYTF. DNA for the CDR3: TGTGCCAGCACCCCTAGCCTCGGATATGGCTACACCTTC.